A single sample is the source of the 3 T cell receptor beta chains below, sequenced in a study of blood T cell repertoires in COVID-19. Some clones are missing from TCRdb's copy, which holds only in-frame ones; the method was immunoSEQ multiplex PCR. The repertoire holds 130,000 to 150,000 clones, approximately 85% seen once, with 1.8% in the top ten. The sequenced sample was peripheral blood. The receptor set was obtained from a man between 70 and 80 years old with acute or convalescent COVID-19.

This sequence joins TRBV27 and TRBJ1-2; D gene ambiguous. Germline V gene data show CDR1 as MNHEY and CDR2 as SMNVEV (reference sequence). The length of the CDR3 is 14 residues. V lost 2 bases and J lost 4, with 11 bases in between. CDR3 coding DNA: TGTGCCAGCAGTTTACACAGTTTCAGCTATGGCTACACCTTC. Amino acid sequence: CASSLHSFSYGYTF.

CDR3 region: CASSLVSDRGETQYF. CDR3 sequence (DNA): TGCGCCAGCAGCTTGGTCTCGGACAGGGGTGAGACCCAGTACTTC. The chain links TRBV5-1 to TRBJ2-5, with 9 positions matching TRBD1. CDR1 is SGHRS and CDR2 is YFSETQ in the germline V gene. Germline trimming cut 0 bases from V and 5 bases from J; bases unmatched to any gene: 5. The CDR3 covers 15 residues.

This chain connects TRBV6-5 to TRBJ2-2; TRBD2 matches at 8 bases. This CDR3 contains 15 residues. Germline V gives CDR1 MNHEY, CDR2 SVGAGI. V trimming: 6 bases; J trimming: 4 bases; junction bases outside the gene matches: 7. CDR3 in amino acids: CASRYGLASTGELFF. CDR3 coding DNA: TGTGCCAGCAGATACGGACTAGCAAGCACCGGGGAGCTGTTTTTT.